The next 18 T cell receptor beta chains were all read from a single sample in a study of PD-1 blockade in mismatch repair-deficient tumors. TCRdb's copy holds only in-frame clones and misses some; the assay was immunoSEQ multiplex PCR. In the table there are roughly 14,000 clones, 84% of which are singletons. This material consisted of PBMCs, taken before pembrolizumab treatment. These receptors were obtained from an adult with mismatch repair-deficient cancer.

V usage is TRBV11-2 and J usage is TRBJ2-5; D is uncertain. Trimming took off 4 bases at V and 11 bases at J, with 11 bases between the two ends. Germline CDR1 reads SGHAT; CDR2 reads FQNNGV. The CDR3 loop spans 11 amino acids. The CDR3 coding sequence is TGTGCCAGCAGCTCCGAGTTTGAGCAGTACTTC. Amino acids: CASSSEFEQYF.

The V gene is TRBV5-8, the J gene TRBJ2-7, with D hard to call. Germline assignment: CDR1 SGHTS and CDR2 YDEGEE. CDR3 length: 11 residues. V gave up 4 bases and J gave up 7 bases, with 9 bases separating them. The CDR3 is CASSPMVEQYF. Here the CDR3 DNA reads TGTGCCAGCAGCCCGATGGTGGAGCAGTACTTC.

This clone was recorded once. The rearrangement links TRBV20-1 to TRBJ1-2; TRBD1 agrees at 7 bases. The length of the CDR3 is 11 residues. The ends lost 5 bases at V and 8 bases at J; junction bases unmatched: 5. The germline V gene has CDR1 DFQATT and CDR2 SNEGSKA (reference sequence). For the CDR3, the DNA is TGCAGTGCTCGAGGGGGCGGAGGCTACACCTTC. Its translation is CSARGGGGYTF.

The genes are TRBV29-1 and TRBJ2-3; D is possibly TRBD1 (5 bases). Germline lookup yields CDR1 SQVTM and CDR2 ANQGSEA. V lost 2 bases, J lost 3 bases, and 15 bases lay in between. The CDR3 totals 15 residues. The chain's CDR3 is CSVEKRGWITDTQYF. In nucleotides, the CDR3 is TGCAGCGTTGAAAAAAGGGGATGGATTACAGATACGCAGTATTTT.

The J gene is TRBJ2-1, the V gene TRBV4-2, with TRBD2 as a possible D gene (6 bases). Germline CDR1 reads LGHNA; CDR2 reads YNFKEQ. The CDR3 sequence is 19 residues long. Trimming took 0 bases from V and 5 from J, leaving 23 bases between them. CDR3 in amino acids: CASSQDLRVRRVQNNEQFF. CDR3 nucleotide sequence: TGTGCCAGCAGCCAAGATCTTCGGGTTCGGAGGGTCCAAAACAATGAGCAGTTCTTC.

Here the CDR3 DNA reads TGTGCCAGCAGCTTGGATCAGGGTTGGAACACCGGGGAGCTGTTTTTT. Its protein is CASSLDQGWNTGELFF. The chain couples TRBV5-5 to TRBJ2-2; a possible D gene is TRBD1 (5 bases). This CDR3 is 16 amino acids long. Germline V lookup: CDR1 SGHKS, CDR2 YYEKEE (reference sequence). The V end lost 0 bases, the J end lost 1 base, and 10 bases lay between the germline ends.

The CDR3 protein is CASGLSSGSDSYNEQFF. For the CDR3, the DNA is TGTGCTAGTGGTTTGAGTAGCGGGAGCGACTCCTACAATGAGCAGTTCTTC. V is TRBV12-5 and J is TRBJ2-1; 9 nucleotides line up with TRBD2. CDR3 length equals 17 residues. In germline, CDR1 is LGHNT, CDR2 FRNRAP. Germline trimming cut 2 bases from V and 0 bases from J; bases unmatched to any gene: 5.

This chain links TRBV29-1 with TRBJ1-1; 7 nucleotides line up with TRBD1. CDR1 and CDR2 from the germline V gene are SQVTM and ANQGSEA. The CDR3 runs to 13 residues. V dropped 7 bases and J dropped 7; count of bases not matched to a gene: 12. CDR3 amino acids: CSGRDPRDSEAFF. The CDR3 DNA is TGCAGCGGACGAGATCCCCGGGACAGTGAAGCTTTCTTT.

This clone was seen a few times. The chain has TRBV6-4 and TRBJ2-1, with 9 bases that match TRBD2. CDR1 and CDR2 (germline): MRHNA, SNTAGT. The J segment lost 4 bases and the V segment lost 3 bases, leaving 7 bases of the junction unmatched. This CDR3 has 16 residues. The CDR3 DNA is TGTGCCAGCAGTGAGTTAGCGGGAGACGGATACAATGAGCAGTTCTTC. It codes for CASSELAGDGYNEQFF.

V usage is TRBV30 and J usage is TRBJ1-4; D uncertain. V lost 0 bases, J lost 3 bases, and 11 bases lay in between. This CDR3 has 15 amino acids. Germline CDR1 is GTSNPN and CDR2 is SVGIG (reference sequence). CDR3 protein: CAWSVPQSPNEKLFF. CDR3 in DNA: TGTGCCTGGAGTGTACCGCAATCCCCTAATGAAAAACTGTTTTTT.

The V and J genes are TRBV5-1 and TRBJ2-2; D is possibly TRBD2 (5 bases). The V and J ends lost 2 bases and 0 bases respectively, with 11 bases between them. The CDR3 has 16 residues. CDR1 and CDR2 (germline): SGHRS, YFSETQ. Here the CDR3 DNA reads TGCGCCAGCAGCTTACGTTTTAGCGCGAACACCGGGGAGCTGTTTTTT. This gives the protein CASSLRFSANTGELFF.

The chain has TRBV19 and TRBJ1-1; D is uncertain. V dropped 6 bases and J dropped 1 base, with 9 bases sitting between them. CDR1 and CDR2 from the germline V gene are LNHDA and SQIVND (reference sequence). The CDR3 is 13 residues long. The CDR3 DNA follows: TGTGCCAGTAGCCCTTTGGGGAACACTGAAGCTTTCTTT. Its translation: CASSPLGNTEAFF.

This clone was counted only a few times. This chain connects TRBV6-4 to TRBJ2-6; D call uncertain. The CDR3 spans 15 residues. Trimming left V 0 bases short and J 0 bases short, with 3 bases between. CDR1 is MRHNA and CDR2 is SNTAGT in the germline V gene. Here the CDR3 DNA reads TGTGCCAGCAGTGACTCAAACTCTGGGGCCAACGTCCTGACTTTC. It codes for CASSDSNSGANVLTF.

The chain has TRBV7-2 and TRBJ2-1, with no clear D. V shed 0 bases and J shed 0 bases, with 12 bases lying between them. The CDR3 extends over 17 amino acids. CDR1 is SGHTA, CDR2 FQGNSA, per germline. The CDR3 sequence: CASSLATGPSSYNEQFF. The CDR3 region has the DNA TGTGCCAGCAGCTTAGCTACCGGTCCAAGCTCCTACAATGAGCAGTTCTTC.

The chain employs TRBV6-5 and TRBJ2-2; D not resolved. The length of the CDR3 is 13 residues. The V gene's germline CDR1 is MNHEY and CDR2 SVGAGI. Trimming removed 2 bases from V and 7 bases from J, with 8 bases in between. The chain's CDR3 is CASSYKGYGELFF. Here the CDR3 DNA reads TGTGCCAGCAGTTACAAGGGCTACGGGGAGCTGTTTTTT.

The chain carries TRBV7-2 and TRBJ2-3; 13 nucleotides agree with TRBD2. V dropped 5 bases and J dropped 2; count of bases not matched to a gene: 4. Germline CDR1 is SGHTA and CDR2 is FQGNSA. The CDR3 is 16 residues long. The CDR3 loop reads CASSRGTSGITDTQYF. CDR3 coding DNA: TGTGCCAGCAGCCGTGGGACTAGCGGGATCACAGATACGCAGTATTTT.

This clone appeared a single time. CDR3 amino acids: CASSDSADSYNEQFF. The CDR3 DNA reads TGTGCCAGCAGTGACTCGGCGGACTCCTACAATGAGCAGTTCTTC. The chain employs TRBV6-4 and TRBJ2-1, with no clear D. Germline values: CDR1 MRHNA, CDR2 SNTAGT. V lost 0 bases to trimming and J lost 0 bases, with 6 bases between them. This CDR3 is built from 15 residues.

V usage is TRBV7-3 and J usage is TRBJ2-7; unclear D gene. CDR1 is SGHTA and CDR2 is FQGTGA in the germline V gene. The CDR3 is 13 residues long. The V and J ends lost 6 bases and 3 bases respectively, with 12 bases between them. CDR3 nucleotides: TGTGCCAGCAGTCCCACCTTGGGCTACGAGCAGTACTTC. Protein product: CASSPTLGYEQYF.